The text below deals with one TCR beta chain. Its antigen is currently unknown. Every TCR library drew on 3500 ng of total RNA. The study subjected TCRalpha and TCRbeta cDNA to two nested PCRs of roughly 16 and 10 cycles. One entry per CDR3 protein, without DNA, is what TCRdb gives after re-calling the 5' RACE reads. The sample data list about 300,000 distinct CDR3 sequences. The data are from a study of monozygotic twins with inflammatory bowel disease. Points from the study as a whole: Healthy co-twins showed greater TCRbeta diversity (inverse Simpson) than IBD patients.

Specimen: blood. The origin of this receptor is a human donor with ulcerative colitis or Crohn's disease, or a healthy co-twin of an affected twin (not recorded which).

CDR3 region: CASSPHADRANTEAFF. V gene TRBV6-2 or TRBV6-3 combines with J gene TRBJ1-1; as DNA is missing, the TRBD1 call by TCRdb cannot be tested. Germline values: CDR1 MNHEY, CDR2 SVGEGT. There are 16 residues in the CDR3.